This T cell receptor beta chain was sequenced in a study of CD8+ T cells in alopecia areata. About the research overall: The drug, oral tofacitinib, was given to treated patients at 5 to 10 mg twice daily.

It was from alopecia areata patients that lesional scalp punch biopsies and peripheral blood were collected. RNA extraction was followed by reverse transcription into cDNA, which acted as the sequencing template. Assay used: immunoSEQ multiplex PCR; TCRdb lists only in-frame clones, some missing. The sample consists of about 250,000 clones, 65% to 70% of them appearing once. Whole-study results and caveats: Whereas mice showed it more clearly, TCR sharing across patients was murkier, possibly because of HLA. Normal scalp had lower clonality than lesional scalp, with alopecia totalis/universalis lesions showing this most strongly.

This CDR3 is 15 amino acids long. The germline gives CDR1 SGHRS, CDR2 YFSETQ. The ends were cut back, 4 bases at V and 3 bases at J, with 16 bases in the middle. About this clone: The target antigen is unknown.

This clonotype was obtained from a human donor with alopecia areata. This specimen was CD4+ T cells sorted from blood, taken at week 0. The chain employs TRBV5-1 and TRBJ2-5; tentatively, D is TRBD1 (6 bases). CDR3 bases: TGCGCCAGCAGCCTACAGGGACCGACAGAAGAGACCCAGTACTTC. It specifies CASSLQGPTEETQYF.